This T cell receptor beta chain is drawn from a study of human T cells and chemical hapten exposure. Across the study: Small discrepancies in pooled library volume mainly accounted for the varying TCR yields per sample.

Time point in this sample: patch test 2, 6 weeks after DPC sensitization. Treatment of the sample: therapeutic diphenylcyclopropenone sensitization with weekly scalp DPC. The V end lost 6 bases, the J end lost 3 bases, and 15 bases lay between the germline ends. This CDR3 is built from 14 residues. Germline CDR1 and CDR2: MNHEY and SVGEGT. What the library attached to individual cDNA molecules were unique molecular identifiers. As originally analysed: Samples ranged from 23,224 to 690,600 TCRs, with a median of around 100,000. Via MiXCR, TCRdb re-called the RACE reads, giving one row per CDR3 protein. These V and J calls are TCRdb output, not the study's own analysis. The repertoire holds 350,000 to 400,000 distinct CDR3 sequences, with about 6% as singletons.

The sample was whole blood, taken in connection with sensitization to the hapten diphenylcyclopropenone (DPC). The clonotype originates from a woman under 30 with alopecia areata. Some clones in this sample may be carry-over from other donors' samples. The rearrangement links TRBV6-2 or TRBV6-3 to TRBJ2-7; maybe TRBD2 (5 bases). The chain's CDR3 is CASSPPTRGYEQYF. The CDR3 DNA reads as TGTGCCAGCAGCCCACCAACCCGGGGCTACGAGCAGTACTTC.